This is a list of T cell receptor beta chains from one sample in a study of blood T cell repertoires in COVID-19. Method: immunoSEQ multiplex PCR; TCRdb's copy keeps in-frame clones and lacks some. The sample includes 370,000 or so clones, approximately 77% of them seen just once. The material sequenced was peripheral blood. The receptor source for this set is a human donor with acute or convalescent COVID-19. The donor label of this sample is uncertain. Each CDR3 is given with its conserved first and last residue. The D gene is left open where the match is weak. Clone size is given for some rows only: seen once, a few or many times, or a class if the clone is expanded.

size	V	D	J	CDR3	DNA
NA	TRBV5-6	NA	TRBJ1-3	CASSFGRPRPGNTIYF	TGTGCCAGCAGCTTTGGTAGGCCGAGGCCAGGAAACACCATATATTTT
NA	TRBV7-9	TRBD1	TRBJ1-2	CASSAGQNYGYTF	TGTGCCAGCAGCGCGGGACAGAACTATGGCTACACCTTC
NA	TRBV7-9	TRBD1	TRBJ1-1	CAGETGQSTEAFF	TGTGCCGGAGAGACAGGGCAGTCCACTGAAGCTTTCTTT
NA	TRBV6-2/TRBV6-3	NA	TRBJ2-3	CASSTGASSTDTQYF	TGTGCCAGCAGTACCGGAGCAAGTAGCACAGATACGCAGTATTTT
once	TRBV2	TRBD2	TRBJ2-5	CASGKGTSGAQETQYF	TGTGCCAGCGGAAAGGGGACTAGCGGGGCGCAAGAGACCCAGTACTTC
NA	TRBV6-1	TRBD2	TRBJ2-7	CASRESSGTLGYEQYF	TGTGCCAGCAGAGAATCTAGCGGAACCTTAGGGTACGAGCAGTACTTC
NA	TRBV28	NA	TRBJ1-2	CASSPMTTGYYGYTF	TGTGCCAGCAGTCCGATGACGACGGGATACTATGGCTACACCTTC
NA	TRBV27	TRBD2	TRBJ2-3	CASSFSSGGTTDTQYF	TGTGCCAGCAGCTTCTCTAGCGGGGGGACCACAGATACGCAGTATTTT
NA	TRBV5-8	NA	TRBJ1-3	CASTFGLFSGNTIYF	TGTGCCAGCACCTTCGGACTCTTCTCTGGAAACACCATATATTTT
NA	TRBV3-1/TRBV3-2	NA	TRBJ1-1	CASGRRGGNTEAFF	TGTGCCAGCGGTCGGAGGGGAGGGAACACTGAAGCTTTCTTT
NA	TRBV28	NA	TRBJ2-7	CASSGGTVPYEQYF	TGTGCCAGCAGTGGGGGGACGGTACCCTACGAGCAGTACTTC
NA	TRBV2	TRBD1	TRBJ1-5	CASSYGTASNQPQHF	TGTGCCAGCAGTTATGGGACAGCTAGCAATCAGCCCCAGCATTTT
NA	TRBV3-1/TRBV3-2	NA	TRBJ2-7	CASSPQSYYEQYF	TGTGCCAGCAGCCCCCAATCCTACTACGAGCAGTACTTC
NA	TRBV7-2	NA	TRBJ1-2	CASSLVPTNSGGYTF	TGTGCCAGCAGCTTAGTCCCGACCAACTCGGGAGGCTACACCTTC
NA	TRBV7-2	TRBD1	TRBJ1-4	CASRTGQGNEKLFF	TGTGCCAGCAGGACGGGACAGGGGAATGAAAAACTGTTTTTT
few	TRBV28	NA	TRBJ1-1	CASSLGLNTEAFF	TGTGCCAGCAGTTTAGGGCTGAACACTGAAGCTTTCTTT
NA	TRBV5-4	NA	TRBJ1-6	CASSSDSSPLHF	TGTGCCAGCAGCTCGGACAGCTCACCCCTCCACTTT
NA	TRBV19	NA	TRBJ2-7	CASSRGNSYEQYF	TGTGCCAGTAGTCGCGGAAACTCCTACGAGCAGTACTTC
once	TRBV4-2	NA	TRBJ1-1	CASSQVSVYGNTEAFF	TGTGCCAGCAGCCAAGTTTCCGTTTACGGGAACACTGAAGCTTTCTTT
NA	TRBV14	NA	TRBJ1-1	CASSHLVYSSGTEAFF	TGTGCCAGCAGCCACCTCGTTTATTCTTCGGGCACTGAAGCTTTCTTT
NA	TRBV7-9	TRBD1	TRBJ1-2	CASREGQGTFNYGYTF	TGTGCCAGCAGGGAGGGACAGGGGACATTTAACTATGGCTACACCTTC
NA	TRBV6-6	TRBD1	TRBJ1-2	CASSHGPGTGNYGYTF	TGTGCCAGCAGCCACGGGCCCGGGACAGGGAACTATGGCTACACCTTC
few	TRBV27	NA	TRBJ1-2	CASSLSITRENGYTF	TGTGCCAGCAGTTTATCGATTACCCGGGAGAATGGCTACACCTTC
few	TRBV12-1	NA	TRBJ2-1	CASPGRAYNEQFF	TGTGCCAGCCCCGGGAGGGCCTACAATGAGCAGTTCTTC
NA	TRBV28	NA	TRBJ1-3	CASSLGAGTGNTIYF	TGTGCCAGCAGTTTAGGTGCAGGGACTGGAAACACCATATATTTT
NA	TRBV7-2	TRBD1	TRBJ1-2	CASRTGRGYTF	TGTGCCAGCAGGACAGGGCGAGGCTACACCTTC
NA	TRBV18	TRBD2	TRBJ2-7	CASSLTSFSYEQYF	TGTGCCAGCTCGTTGACTAGCTTCTCCTACGAGCAGTACTTC
NA	TRBV11-2	NA	TRBJ1-2	CASSFADQNYGYTF	TGTGCCAGCAGCTTTGCAGATCAAAACTATGGCTACACCTTC
NA	TRBV5-5	TRBD2	TRBJ2-3	CASSRGGSTDTQYF	TGTGCCAGCAGCCGGGGGGGCAGCACAGATACGCAGTATTTT
few	TRBV5-1	TRBD1	TRBJ2-1	CASSLNGQGANEQFF	TGCGCCAGCAGCTTAAACGGACAGGGGGCGAATGAGCAGTTCTTC
few	TRBV3-1/TRBV3-2	TRBD1	TRBJ1-2	CASSQSTGGTGYTF	TGTGCCAGCAGCCAATCCACAGGGGGCACTGGCTACACCTTC
NA	TRBV11-2	TRBD1	TRBJ1-6	CASSIDRVNSPLHF	TGTGCCAGCAGCATCGACAGGGTCAATTCACCCCTCCACTTT
NA	TRBV21-1	NA	TRBJ2-1	CASSKRNPGLAGNNEQFF	TGTGCCAGCAGCAAACGGAATCCGGGACTAGCGGGAAACAATGAGCAGTTCTTC
NA	TRBV25-1	NA	TRBJ1-3	CASSPTGTTGNTIYF	TGTGCCAGCAGTCCGACCGGGACAACTGGAAACACCATATATTTT
NA	TRBV7-9	NA	TRBJ1-2	CASSLGTGIGGYTF	TGTGCCAGCAGCTTAGGTACGGGGATCGGCGGCTACACCTTC
once	TRBV27	NA	TRBJ2-1	CASGFHRELSEQFF	TGTGCCAGCGGATTCCACAGGGAGTTGAGTGAGCAGTTCTTC
NA	TRBV4-2	TRBD2	TRBJ2-7	CASSLIAGGIDEQYF	TGTGCCAGCAGCCTCATAGCGGGAGGGATCGACGAGCAGTACTTC
NA	TRBV3-1/TRBV3-2	TRBD1	TRBJ2-3	CASSQEGTVFTDTQYF	TGTGCCAGCAGCCAAGAAGGGACAGTGTTCACAGATACGCAGTATTTT
NA	TRBV2	NA	TRBJ2-1	CASSEGLRANEQFF	TGTGCCAGCAGTGAAGGTCTGAGGGCCAATGAGCAGTTCTTC
NA	TRBV2	TRBD1	TRBJ1-4	CASSAQGGNNEKLFF	TGTGCCAGCAGTGCCCAGGGGGGAAATAATGAAAAACTGTTTTTT
NA	TRBV5-4	NA	TRBJ2-3	CASSLPLRTDTQYF	TGTGCCAGCAGCCTACCCCTCAGGACAGATACGCAGTATTTT
NA	TRBV4-1	NA	TRBJ2-2	CASSPGTPATGELFF	TGCGCCAGCAGCCCTGGGACTCCCGCCACCGGGGAGCTGTTTTTT
once	TRBV5-1	NA	TRBJ2-7	CASSLTGNSYEQYF	TGCGCCAGCAGCTTAACAGGGAACTCCTACGAGCAGTACTTC
NA	TRBV4-1	NA	TRBJ1-1	CASSQEAGGGTEAFF	TGCGCCAGCAGCCAAGAAGCAGGCGGCGGGACTGAAGCTTTCTTT
few	TRBV5-6	TRBD1	TRBJ1-5	CASSLMTGVNQPQHF	TGTGCCAGCAGCTTGATGACAGGGGTCAATCAGCCCCAGCATTTT
NA	TRBV27	TRBD1	TRBJ1-5	CASSLDRGSNQPQHF	TGTGCCAGCAGCCTGGACAGGGGTAGCAATCAGCCCCAGCATTTT
NA	TRBV10-1	NA	TRBJ1-1	CASRPGTPNTEAFF	TGCGCCAGCAGACCCGGGACACCGAACACTGAAGCTTTCTTT
NA	TRBV28	TRBD1	TRBJ2-3	CASSGRHRGHSFIKHTDTQYF	TGTGCCAGCAGTGGAAGACACAGGGGACACTCTTTCATCAAGCACACAGATACGCAGTATTTT
NA	TRBV19	NA	TRBJ2-5	CASSSGTLETQYF	TGTGCCAGTAGTTCCGGGACTCTAGAGACCCAGTACTTC
many	TRBV3-1/TRBV3-2	TRBD2	TRBJ2-3	CASSQDLAGDTQYF	TGTGCCAGCAGCCAAGACCTAGCGGGAGATACGCAGTATTTT
NA	TRBV27	NA	TRBJ2-1	CASSRTRGNEQFF	TGTGCCAGCAGCCGCACAAGGGGGAATGAGCAGTTCTTC
NA	TRBV19	TRBD1	TRBJ1-1	CASRKDRGPLEAFF	TGTGCCAGTAGAAAGGACAGGGGGCCTCTTGAAGCTTTCTTT
NA	TRBV2	TRBD1	TRBJ2-7	CASTKNPGQGNIYEQYF	TGTGCCAGCACCAAAAATCCGGGACAGGGGAATATTTACGAGCAGTACTTC